This T cell receptor beta chain stems from a study of multiple sclerosis patients with progressive multifocal leukoencephalopathy. This clone was seen just once. Specified time point: before natalizumab initiation. Germline CDR1 reads SQVTM; CDR2 reads ANQGSEA. Trimming cost V 4 bases and J 5 bases; bases outside gene matches: 4. CDR3 size: 16 residues. Generated by immunoSEQ multiplex PCR, the TCRdb table keeps only in-frame clones and is missing some. The table records 25,000 to 35,000 clones, about 91% of them present only once. Sequencing was done on a sample of PBMCs. The genes are TRBV29-1 and TRBJ2-2, with 16 bases matching TRBD2. The receptor comes from a man younger than 40 with multiple sclerosis. CDR3 loop: CSVGGTSGRATGELFF. The CDR3, as DNA: TGCAGCGTTGGCGGGACTAGCGGGAGGGCAACCGGGGAGCTGTTTTTT.